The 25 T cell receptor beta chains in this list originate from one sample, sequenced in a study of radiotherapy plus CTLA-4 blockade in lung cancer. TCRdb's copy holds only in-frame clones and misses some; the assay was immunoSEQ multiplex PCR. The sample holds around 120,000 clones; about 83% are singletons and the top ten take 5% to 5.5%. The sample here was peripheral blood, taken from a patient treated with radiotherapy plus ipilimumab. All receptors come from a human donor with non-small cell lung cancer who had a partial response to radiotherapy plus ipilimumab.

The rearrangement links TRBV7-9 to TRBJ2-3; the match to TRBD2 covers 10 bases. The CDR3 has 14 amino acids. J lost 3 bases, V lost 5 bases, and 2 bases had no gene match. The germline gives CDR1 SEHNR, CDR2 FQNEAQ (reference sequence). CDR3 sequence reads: CASSAAGGTDTQYF. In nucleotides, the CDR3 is TGTGCCAGCAGCGCAGCGGGAGGGACAGATACGCAGTATTTT.

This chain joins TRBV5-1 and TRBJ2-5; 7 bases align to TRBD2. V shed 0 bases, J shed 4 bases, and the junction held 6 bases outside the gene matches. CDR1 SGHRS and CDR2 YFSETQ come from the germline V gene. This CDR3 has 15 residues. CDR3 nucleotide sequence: TGCGCCAGCAGCTTGGTCGGCACGGGGGGAGAGACCCAGTACTTC. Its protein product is CASSLVGTGGETQYF.

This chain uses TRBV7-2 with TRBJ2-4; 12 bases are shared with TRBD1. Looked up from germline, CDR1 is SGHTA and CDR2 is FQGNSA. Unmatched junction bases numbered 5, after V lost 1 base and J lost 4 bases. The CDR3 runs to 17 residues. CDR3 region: CASSLVGTGGVKNIQYF. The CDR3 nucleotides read TGTGCCAGCAGCTTAGTAGGGACAGGGGGCGTGAAAAACATTCAGTACTTC.

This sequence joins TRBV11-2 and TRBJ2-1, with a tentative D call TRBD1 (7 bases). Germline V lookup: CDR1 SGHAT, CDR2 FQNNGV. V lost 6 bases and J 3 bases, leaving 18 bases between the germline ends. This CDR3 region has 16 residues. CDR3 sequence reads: CASRPAGQGGYNEQFF. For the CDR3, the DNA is TGTGCCAGCAGACCAGCCGGGCAGGGGGGCTACAATGAGCAGTTCTTC.

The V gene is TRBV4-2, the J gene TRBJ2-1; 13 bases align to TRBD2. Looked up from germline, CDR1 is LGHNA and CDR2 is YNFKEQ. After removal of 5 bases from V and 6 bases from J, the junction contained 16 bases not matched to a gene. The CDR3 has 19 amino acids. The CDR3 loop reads CASSLGILAGGSGGNEQFF. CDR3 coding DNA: TGTGCCAGCAGCTTGGGGATACTAGCGGGAGGGTCCGGGGGCAATGAGCAGTTCTTC.

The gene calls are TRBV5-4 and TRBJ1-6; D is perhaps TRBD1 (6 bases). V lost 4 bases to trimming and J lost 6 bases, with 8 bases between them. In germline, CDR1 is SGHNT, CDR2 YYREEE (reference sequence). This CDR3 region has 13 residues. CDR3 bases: TGTGCCAGCAGCGTGGACAGTAATTCACCCCTCCACTTT. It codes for CASSVDSNSPLHF.

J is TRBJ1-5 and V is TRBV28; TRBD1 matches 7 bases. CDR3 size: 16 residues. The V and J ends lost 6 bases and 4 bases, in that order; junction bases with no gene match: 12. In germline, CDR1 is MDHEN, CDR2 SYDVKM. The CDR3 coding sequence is TGTGCCAGCAGCCTTCCCATCGGGACAGAGAATCAGCCCCAGCATTTT. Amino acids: CASSLPIGTENQPQHF.

In nucleotides, the CDR3 is TGTGCCAGCAGTGGGGGACTCTTCTTGGGTGAGCAGTACTTC. Translation: CASSGGLFLGEQYF. The chain carries TRBV2 and TRBJ2-7; TRBD2 might be the D (6 bases). The germline gives CDR1 SNHLY, CDR2 FYNNEI. With 4 bases removed from V and 7 bases from J, the gap between germline ends came to 17 bases. The length of the CDR3 is 14 residues.

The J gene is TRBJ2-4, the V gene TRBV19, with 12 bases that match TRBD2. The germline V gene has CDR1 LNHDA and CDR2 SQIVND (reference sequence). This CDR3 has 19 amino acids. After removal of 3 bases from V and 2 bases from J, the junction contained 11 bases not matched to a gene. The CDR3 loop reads CASSIFTSGRSFPKNIQYF. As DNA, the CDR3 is TGTGCCAGTAGTATCTTCACTAGCGGGAGGTCGTTCCCCAAAAACATTCAGTACTTC.

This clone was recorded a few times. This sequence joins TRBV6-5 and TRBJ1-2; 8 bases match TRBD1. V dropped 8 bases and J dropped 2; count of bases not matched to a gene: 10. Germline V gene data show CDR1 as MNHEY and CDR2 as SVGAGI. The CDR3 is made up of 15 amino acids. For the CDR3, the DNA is TGTGCCAGCCATCGTCCGGGACAGGCAAACTATGGCTACACCTTC. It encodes CASHRPGQANYGYTF.

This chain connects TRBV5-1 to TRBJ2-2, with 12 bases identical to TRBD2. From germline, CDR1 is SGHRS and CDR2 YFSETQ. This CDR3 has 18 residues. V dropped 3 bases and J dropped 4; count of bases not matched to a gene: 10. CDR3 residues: CASSSTSGRWGGTGELFF. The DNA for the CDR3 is TGCGCCAGCAGCTCTACTAGCGGGAGGTGGGGTGGCACCGGGGAGCTGTTTTTT.

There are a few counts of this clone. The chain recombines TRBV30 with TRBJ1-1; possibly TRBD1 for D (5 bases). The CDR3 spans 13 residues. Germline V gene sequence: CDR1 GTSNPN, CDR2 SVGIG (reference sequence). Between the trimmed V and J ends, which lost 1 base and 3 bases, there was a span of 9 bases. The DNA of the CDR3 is TGTGCCTGGAGTGGGCAGGGATACACTGAAGCTTTCTTT. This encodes CAWSGQGYTEAFF.

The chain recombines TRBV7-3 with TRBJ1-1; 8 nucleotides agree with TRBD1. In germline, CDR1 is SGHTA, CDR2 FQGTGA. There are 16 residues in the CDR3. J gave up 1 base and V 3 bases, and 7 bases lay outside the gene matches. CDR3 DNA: TGTGCCAGCAGCTTGACAGGGGCCCCACCGAACACTGAAGCTTTCTTT. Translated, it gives CASSLTGAPPNTEAFF.

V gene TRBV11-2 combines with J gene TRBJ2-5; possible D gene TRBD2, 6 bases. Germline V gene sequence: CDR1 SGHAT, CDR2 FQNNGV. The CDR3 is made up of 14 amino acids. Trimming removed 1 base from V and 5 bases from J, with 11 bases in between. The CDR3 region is CASSLGGGGETQYF. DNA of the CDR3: TGTGCCAGCAGCTTAGGGGGCGGAGGGGAGACCCAGTACTTC.

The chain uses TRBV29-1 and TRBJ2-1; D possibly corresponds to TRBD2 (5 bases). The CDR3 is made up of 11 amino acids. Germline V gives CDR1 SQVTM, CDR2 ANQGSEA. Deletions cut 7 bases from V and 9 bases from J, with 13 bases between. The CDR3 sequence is CSGGSEGEQFF. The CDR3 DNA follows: TGCAGCGGAGGTAGCGAGGGTGAGCAGTTCTTC.

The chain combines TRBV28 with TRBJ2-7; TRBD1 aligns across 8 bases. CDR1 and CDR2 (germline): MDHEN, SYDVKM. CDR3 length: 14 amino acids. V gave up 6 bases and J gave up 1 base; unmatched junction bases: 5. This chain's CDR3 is CASRRTGKSYEQYF. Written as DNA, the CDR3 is TGTGCCAGCAGACGGACAGGGAAATCCTACGAGCAGTACTTC.

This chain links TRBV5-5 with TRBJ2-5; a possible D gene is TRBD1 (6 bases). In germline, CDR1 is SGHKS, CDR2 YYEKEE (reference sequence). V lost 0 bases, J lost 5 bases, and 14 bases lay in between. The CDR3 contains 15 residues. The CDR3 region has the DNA TGTGCCAGCAGCTTGGAGCAGGGGCGTAGGGAGACCCAGTACTTC. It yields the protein CASSLEQGRRETQYF.

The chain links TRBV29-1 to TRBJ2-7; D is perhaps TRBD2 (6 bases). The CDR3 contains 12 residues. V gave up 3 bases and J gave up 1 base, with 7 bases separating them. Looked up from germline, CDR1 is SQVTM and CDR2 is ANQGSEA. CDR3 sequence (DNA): TGCAGCGTTGAGGAGGGATCCTACGAGCAGTACTTC. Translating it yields CSVEEGSYEQYF.

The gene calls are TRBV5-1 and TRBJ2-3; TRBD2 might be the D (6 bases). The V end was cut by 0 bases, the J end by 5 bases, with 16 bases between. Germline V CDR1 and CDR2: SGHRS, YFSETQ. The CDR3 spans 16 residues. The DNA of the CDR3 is TGCGCCAGCAGCTTGGTCGGCGGGAACGCGTTAGATACGCAGTATTTT. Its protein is CASSLVGGNALDTQYF.

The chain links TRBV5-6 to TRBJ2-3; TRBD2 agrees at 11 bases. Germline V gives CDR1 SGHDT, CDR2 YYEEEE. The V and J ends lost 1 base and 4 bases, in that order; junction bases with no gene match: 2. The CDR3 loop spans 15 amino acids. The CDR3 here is CASSLIAGGPDTQYF. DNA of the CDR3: TGTGCCAGCAGCTTGATAGCGGGAGGGCCAGATACGCAGTATTTT.

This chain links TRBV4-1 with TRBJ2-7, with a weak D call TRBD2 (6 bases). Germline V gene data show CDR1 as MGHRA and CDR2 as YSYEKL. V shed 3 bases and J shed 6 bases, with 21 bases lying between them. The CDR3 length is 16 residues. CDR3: CASSHDFGGELLEQYF. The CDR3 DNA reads TGCGCCAGCAGCCATGATTTTGGCGGGGAGCTCCTCGAGCAGTACTTC.

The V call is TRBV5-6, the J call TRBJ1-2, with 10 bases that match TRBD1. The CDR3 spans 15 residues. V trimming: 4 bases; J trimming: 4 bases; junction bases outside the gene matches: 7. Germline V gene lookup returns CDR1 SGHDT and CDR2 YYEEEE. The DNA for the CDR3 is TGTGCCAGCAGCGGGGGACAGGGGCTCTTCTATGGCTACACCTTC. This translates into CASSGGQGLFYGYTF.

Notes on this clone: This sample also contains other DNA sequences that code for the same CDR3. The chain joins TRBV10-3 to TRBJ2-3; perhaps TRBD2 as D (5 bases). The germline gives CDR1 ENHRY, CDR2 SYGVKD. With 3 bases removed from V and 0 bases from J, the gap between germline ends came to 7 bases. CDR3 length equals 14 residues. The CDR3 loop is CAISEEGSTDTQYF. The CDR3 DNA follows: TGTGCCATCAGTGAAGAGGGTAGCACAGATACGCAGTATTTT.

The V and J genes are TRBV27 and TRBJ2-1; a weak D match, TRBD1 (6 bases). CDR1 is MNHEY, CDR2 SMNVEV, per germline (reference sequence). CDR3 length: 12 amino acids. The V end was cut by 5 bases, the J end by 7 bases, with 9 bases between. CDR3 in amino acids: CASSTTGNEQFF. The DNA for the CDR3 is TGTGCCAGCAGTACCACAGGGAATGAGCAGTTCTTC.

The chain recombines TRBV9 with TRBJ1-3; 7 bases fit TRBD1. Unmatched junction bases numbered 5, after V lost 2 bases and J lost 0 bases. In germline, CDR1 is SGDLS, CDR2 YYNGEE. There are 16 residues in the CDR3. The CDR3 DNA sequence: TGTGCCAGCAGCGTCCGGGACAGAGACTCTGGAAACACCATATATTTT. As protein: CASSVRDRDSGNTIYF.